This T cell receptor (beta chain) was profiled in a study of control samples from healthy donors and cancer patients. Using immunoSEQ multiplex PCR, the repertoire was profiled, and TCRdb retains in-frame clones only, with some absent. This table holds about 94,000 clones, about nine tenths found once. Germline loops: CDR1 SGHTA, CDR2 FQGNSA. The CDR3 loop spans 15 amino acids. Trimming took 3 bases from V and 0 from J; bases not matched to a gene: 2. The chain couples TRBV7-2 to TRBJ1-3, with TRBD1 identical over 7 bases. The sequence was collected from a woman between 18 and 29 years old in good health. The sample consisted of blood. The CDR3 loop reads CASSFRDSSGNTIYF. CDR3 DNA: TGTGCCAGCAGCTTCCGGGACAGCTCTGGAAACACCATATATTTT.